A selection of T cell receptor beta chains follows, all from one sample in a study of metastatic and nonmetastatic thyroid tumors. TCRdb re-called the PCR reads with MiXCR. The sample records about 16,000 clones, approximately 23% being singletons. Sequenced: tumor tissue. All receptors come from a female donor with papillary thyroid cancer or a benign thyroid nodule (not recorded which). Some clones in this sample may be carry-over from other donors' samples. CDR3s include the opening cysteine and the closing phenylalanine or tryptophan. The D gene is left open where the match is weak. Clone sizes are given selectively: once, few, many, or a class where the clone is expanded.

D | size | J | V | CDR3 | DNA
NA | many | TRBJ2-4 | TRBV28 | CASSLAVGTGGLAKNIQYF | TGTGCCAGCAGTTTAGCCGTAGGGACGGGCGGCTTAGCCAAAAACATTCAGTACTTC
TRBD2 | NA | TRBJ2-2 | TRBV20-1 | CSATQGAGDAGELFF | TGCAGTGCTACTCAGGGAGCGGGAGACGCCGGGGAGCTGTTTTTT
NA | NA | TRBJ2-1 | TRBV7-2 | CASSQSRTDYNEQFF | TGTGCCAGCAGCCAGAGTCGGACAGACTACAATGAGCAGTTCTTC
NA | many | TRBJ1-3 | TRBV7-6 | CASSSRTDSGNTIYF | TGTGCCAGCAGCTCCCGGACGGACTCTGGAAACACCATATATTTT
NA | many | TRBJ1-4 | TRBV10-2 | CASSDHGATNEKLFF | TGCGCCAGCAGTGACCACGGTGCAACTAATGAAAAACTGTTTTTT
TRBD1 | NA | TRBJ1-4 | TRBV20-1 | CSARDEDREKLFF | TGCAGTGCTAGAGATGAGGACAGGGAAAAACTGTTTTTT
NA | many | TRBJ1-1 | TRBV5-6 | CASSLAGGNTEAFF | TGTGCCAGCAGCTTGGCGGGGGGGAACACTGAAGCTTTCTTT
NA | medium-sized | TRBJ1-6 | TRBV9 | CASSAGGASYNSPLHF | TGTGCCAGCAGCGCTGGGGGGGCCTCCTATAATTCACCCCTCCACTTT
NA | NA | TRBJ2-7 | TRBV7-2 | CASSWSRDIYEQYF | TGTGCCAGCAGCTGGTCCCGGGACATCTACGAGCAGTACTTC
TRBD1 | NA | TRBJ1-3 | TRBV7-3 | CASSLHATGPRFSGNTIYF | TGTGCCAGCAGCTTACACGCGACAGGGCCTCGCTTCTCTGGAAACACCATATATTTT
NA | NA | TRBJ2-1 | TRBV11-2 | CASSLEGVSYYNEQFF | TGTGCCAGCAGCCTAGAGGGTGTCTCCTACTACAATGAGCAGTTCTTC
NA | many | TRBJ1-2 | TRBV24-1 | CATSPGKEGYTF | TGTGCCACCAGCCCAGGGAAGGAAGGCTACACCTTC
NA | many | TRBJ2-1 | TRBV13 | CASSAQLSRSSVYDNEQFF | TGTGCCAGCAGCGCCCAACTATCTAGGAGCAGCGTATATGACAATGAGCAGTTCTTC
TRBD2 | medium-sized | TRBJ2-1 | TRBV7-3 | CASSFGGDEQFF | TGTGCCAGCAGCTTCGGGGGGGATGAGCAGTTCTTC
NA | NA | TRBJ2-3 | TRBV2 | CANNPPLGVEDTDTQYF | TGTGCCAACAACCCGCCTTTGGGGGTCGAAGACACAGATACGCAGTATTTT
NA | many | TRBJ2-4 | TRBV11-2 | CASSLDLTRENIQYF | TGTGCCAGCAGCTTAGATCTGACTAGAGAAAACATTCAGTACTTC
NA | NA | TRBJ2-7 | TRBV20-1 | CSAPRAAAPYEHYF | TGCAGTGCCCCCCGAGCAGCCGCCCCCTACGAGCATTACTTC
TRBD1 | NA | TRBJ2-2 | TRBV5-1 | CASIPRGQGGWELFF | TGCGCCAGCATCCCCCGGGGACAGGGCGGCTGGGAGCTGTTTTTT
NA | many | TRBJ2-4 | TRBV18 | CASSSNSQNIQYF | TGTGCCAGCTCATCGAACAGCCAAAACATTCAGTACTTC
TRBD2 | NA | TRBJ2-3 | TRBV10-1 | CASSEAGAADTQYF | TGCGCCAGCAGCGAAGCGGGAGCAGCAGATACGCAGTATTTT
NA | once | TRBJ2-7 | TRBV9 | CASSVARECVYELYF | TGTGCCAGCAGCGTAGCCCGGGAGTGCGTATACGAGCTGTACTTC
TRBD1 | medium-sized | TRBJ2-5 | TRBV19 | CASSYDRGETQYF | TGTGCCAGTAGTTACGACAGGGGTGAGACCCAGTACTTC
TRBD2 | many | TRBJ2-7 | TRBV20-1 | CSAKQGLAGSEQYF | TGCAGTGCTAAACAGGGACTAGCTGGAAGCGAGCAGTACTTC
NA | medium-sized | TRBJ2-5 | TRBV6-2/TRBV6-3 | CASSPLRTGSFLETQYF | NA
NA | many | TRBJ1-5 | TRBV7-8 | CAGSSQGLEPQHF | TGTGCCGGCAGCTCACAGGGTTTGGAGCCCCAGCATTTT
TRBD1 | few | TRBJ2-7 | TRBV6-2/TRBV6-3 | CASSYSGTGGEQYF | TGTGCCAGCAGTTACTCGGGGACAGGGGGCGAGCAGTACTTC
NA | few | TRBJ1-2 | TRBV6-1 | CASSEGNWGTYTF | TGTGCCAGCAGTGAAGGGAATTGGGGAACCTACACCTTC
NA | NA | TRBJ1-3 | TRBV27 | CASSLSKALSGNTIYF | TGTGCCAGCAGTTTAAGTAAGGCGCTCTCTGGAAACACCATATATTTT
NA | NA | TRBJ2-7 | TRBV5-1 | CASSLAVVFYEQYF | TGCGCCAGCAGCTTGGCCGTTGTATTCTATGAGCAGTACTTC
NA | many | TRBJ1-4 | TRBV20-1 | CSARGIGQNEKLFF | TGCAGTGCTAGAGGAATCGGACAAAATGAAAAACTGTTTTTT
NA | many | TRBJ2-3 | TRBV5-1 | CASRPMTGRTDTQYF | TGCGCCAGCAGACCGATGACAGGACGCACAGATACGCAGTATTTT
NA | few | TRBJ2-7 | TRBV12-3/TRBV12-4 | CASSERHTHPYEQYF | TGTGCCAGCAGCGAGAGACACACGCACCCCTACGAGCAGTACTTC
TRBD1 | NA | TRBJ2-1 | TRBV6-1 | CASSTLPGQVRNEQFF | TGTGCCAGCAGCACCTTACCTGGACAGGTGCGCAATGAGCAGTTCTTC
NA | NA | TRBJ1-2 | TRBV5-1 | CASSPLVGGNGYTF | TGCGCCAGCAGCCCCTTGGTAGGGGGGAATGGCTACACCTTC
NA | NA | TRBJ2-2 | TRBV11-3 | CASSATGFGGELSF | TGTGCCAGCAGCGCTACAGGTTTTGGCGGGGAGCTGTCTTTT
TRBD2 | NA | TRBJ2-7 | TRBV20-1 | CSARDKTSGSHEQYF | TGCAGTGCTAGAGATAAGACTAGCGGGAGCCACGAGCAGTACTTC
NA | many | TRBJ1-5 | TRBV5-6 | CASSLAGRGNQPQHF | TGTGCCAGCAGCTTGGCCGGCAGGGGAAATCAGCCCCAGCATTTT
NA | NA | TRBJ2-7 | TRBV30 | CAWSVLVSAAQQYF | TGTGCCTGGAGTGTACTGGTCAGTGCGGCCCAGCAGTACTTC
NA | few | TRBJ2-7 | TRBV20-1 | CSARGESDYEQYF | TGCAGTGCTAGAGGGGAATCGGACTACGAGCAGTACTTC
TRBD2 | few | TRBJ2-1 | TRBV28 | CASSSGLATYEFF | TGTGCCAGCAGTTCGGGACTAGCAACGTACGAGTTCTTC
NA | NA | TRBJ2-1 | TRBV11-2 | CASSFGNGLGVEQFF | TGTGCCAGCAGCTTTGGCAACGGACTTGGGGTTGAGCAGTTCTTC
NA | many | TRBJ2-5 | TRBV20-1 | CSARAQGFATQYF | TGCAGTGCTAGAGCCCAGGGGTTTGCGACCCAGTACTTC